These T cell receptor beta chains were read from a single sample in a study of identifying expanded T cells in peripheral blood. Method: immunoSEQ multiplex PCR; TCRdb's copy keeps in-frame clones and lacks some. The sample carries about 130,000 clones, about 88% recorded once. The source material was blood. Receptors were obtained from a person aged 18 to 75 in good health. CDR3s include the opening cysteine and the closing phenylalanine or tryptophan. A D gene is named only where the DNA matches it firmly. Some rows have no size entry. The others give once, few or many, or a class for an expanded clone.

abundance: .
j_gene: TRBJ1-2
d_gene: TRBD1
v_gene: TRBV18
CDR3aa: CASSPGQGEEGYTF
CDR3nt: TGTGCCAGCTCACCGGGACAGGGGGAGGAAGGCTACACCTTC

abundance: .
j_gene: TRBJ2-5
d_gene: .
v_gene: TRBV5-6
CDR3aa: CASSLGGGTETQYF
CDR3nt: TGTGCCAGCAGCTTAGGAGGGGGTACGGAGACCCAGTACTTC

abundance: .
j_gene: TRBJ1-5
d_gene: .
v_gene: TRBV7-2
CDR3aa: CASSVLRGAVGGQPQHF
CDR3nt: TGTGCCAGCAGCGTCCTTCGGGGGGCAGTCGGGGGTCAGCCCCAGCATTTT

abundance: few
j_gene: TRBJ2-2
d_gene: TRBD2
v_gene: TRBV7-3
CDR3aa: CASRAGANTGELFF
CDR3nt: TGTGCCAGCAGAGCGGGGGCGAACACCGGGGAGCTGTTTTTT

abundance: few
j_gene: TRBJ2-5
d_gene: TRBD2
v_gene: TRBV19
CDR3aa: CASSPTSGGKETQYF
CDR3nt: TGTGCCAGTAGTCCGACTAGCGGGGGGAAAGAGACCCAGTACTTC

abundance: .
j_gene: TRBJ1-1
d_gene: .
v_gene: TRBV7-9
CDR3aa: CASSMDRNTEAFF
CDR3nt: TGTGCCAGCAGCATGGACAGGAACACTGAAGCTTTCTTT

abundance: .
j_gene: TRBJ1-4
d_gene: TRBD1
v_gene: TRBV27
CDR3aa: CASSTRGQGASPINEKLFF
CDR3nt: TGTGCCAGCAGTACCCGAGGACAGGGAGCCTCCCCCATAAATGAAAAACTGTTTTTT

abundance: .
j_gene: TRBJ2-1
d_gene: TRBD2
v_gene: TRBV5-1
CDR3aa: CASSPGVAGGPRNEQFF
CDR3nt: TGCGCCAGCAGCCCCGGGGTAGCGGGAGGGCCGCGAAATGAGCAGTTCTTC

abundance: .
j_gene: TRBJ2-6
d_gene: .
v_gene: TRBV6-5
CDR3aa: CASSRNPGANVLTF
CDR3nt: TGTGCCAGCAGTCGAAATCCTGGGGCCAACGTCCTGACTTTC

abundance: .
j_gene: TRBJ1-4
d_gene: TRBD1
v_gene: TRBV27
CDR3aa: CASSSTGTVNEKLFF
CDR3nt: TGTGCCAGCAGTTCCACCGGGACAGTTAATGAAAAACTGTTTTTT

abundance: .
j_gene: TRBJ2-3
d_gene: TRBD2
v_gene: TRBV7-9
CDR3aa: CASSSQLAAVTDTQYF
CDR3nt: TGTGCCAGCAGCTCGCAACTAGCGGCGGTCACAGATACGCAGTATTTT

abundance: .
j_gene: TRBJ2-1
d_gene: .
v_gene: TRBV5-1
CDR3aa: CASSLDPGRHNEQFF
CDR3nt: TGCGCCAGCAGCTTGGACCCCGGGCGTCACAATGAGCAGTTCTTC

abundance: .
j_gene: TRBJ1-4
d_gene: .
v_gene: TRBV29-1
CDR3aa: CSVGRSTNEKLFF
CDR3nt: TGCAGCGTTGGCAGATCAACTAATGAAAAACTGTTTTTT

abundance: .
j_gene: TRBJ1-2
d_gene: TRBD1
v_gene: TRBV28
CDR3aa: CASRLGGQGASGYTF
CDR3nt: TGTGCCAGCAGACTAGGTGGGCAGGGGGCGTCTGGCTACACCTTC

abundance: .
j_gene: TRBJ2-3
d_gene: TRBD2
v_gene: TRBV2
CDR3aa: CAITGQGPGLAGPSTDTQYF
CDR3nt: TGTGCCATTACGGGACAGGGCCCGGGACTAGCGGGGCCTAGCACAGATACGCAGTATTTT

abundance: .
j_gene: TRBJ2-1
d_gene: .
v_gene: TRBV5-5
CDR3aa: CASSLGQVNEQFF
CDR3nt: TGTGCCAGCAGCTTGGGACAGGTAAATGAGCAGTTCTTC

abundance: .
j_gene: TRBJ2-2
d_gene: .
v_gene: TRBV27
CDR3aa: CASSLNPGRGTGELFF
CDR3nt: TGTGCCAGCAGTTTAAATCCGGGTCGGGGCACCGGGGAGCTGTTTTTT

abundance: .
j_gene: TRBJ2-2
d_gene: .
v_gene: TRBV15
CDR3aa: CATSGGHLTGELFF
CDR3nt: TGTGCCACCAGCGGGGGACACCTCACCGGGGAGCTGTTTTTT

abundance: .
j_gene: TRBJ2-1
d_gene: TRBD2
v_gene: TRBV7-3
CDR3aa: CASSLMASGYNEQFF
CDR3nt: TGTGCCAGCAGCTTAATGGCTAGCGGATACAATGAGCAGTTCTTC

abundance: .
j_gene: TRBJ1-1
d_gene: .
v_gene: TRBV6-6
CDR3aa: CASSSPGAGDTEAFF
CDR3nt: TGTGCCAGCAGTTCGCCGGGGGCAGGGGACACTGAAGCTTTCTTT

abundance: .
j_gene: TRBJ2-3
d_gene: TRBD2
v_gene: TRBV10-3
CDR3aa: CAISEGEGTDTQYF
CDR3nt: TGTGCCATCAGTGAGGGGGAGGGGACAGATACGCAGTATTTT

abundance: .
j_gene: TRBJ2-1
d_gene: .
v_gene: TRBV7-8
CDR3aa: CASRSTGSFSYNEQFF
CDR3nt: TGTGCCAGCAGGTCTACCGGGTCTTTCTCCTACAATGAGCAGTTCTTC

abundance: .
j_gene: TRBJ1-3
d_gene: .
v_gene: TRBV10-3
CDR3aa: CAISYRTVSSGNTIYF
CDR3nt: TGTGCCATCAGTTATCGGACGGTTAGCTCTGGAAACACCATATATTTT

abundance: .
j_gene: TRBJ2-7
d_gene: .
v_gene: TRBV4-2
CDR3aa: CASSQMTGTIGEQYF
CDR3nt: TGTGCCAGCAGCCAGATGACCGGGACGATCGGCGAGCAGTACTTC

abundance: once
j_gene: TRBJ1-1
d_gene: .
v_gene: TRBV19
CDR3aa: CASSIVGAKSFF
CDR3nt: TGTGCCAGTAGTATTGTGGGGGCTAAGTCTTTCTTT

abundance: .
j_gene: TRBJ1-6
d_gene: .
v_gene: TRBV9
CDR3aa: CASSKWTENSPLHF
CDR3nt: TGTGCCAGCAGCAAGTGGACGGAGAATTCACCCCTCCACTTT

abundance: once
j_gene: TRBJ2-5
d_gene: .
v_gene: TRBV7-9
CDR3aa: CASSLPAKETQYF
CDR3nt: TGTGCCAGCAGCTTGCCCGCTAAAGAGACCCAGTACTTC

abundance: .
j_gene: TRBJ2-5
d_gene: .
v_gene: TRBV9
CDR3aa: CASSVVGPKGETQYF
CDR3nt: TGTGCCAGCAGCGTAGTCGGGCCCAAGGGAGAGACCCAGTACTTC

abundance: .
j_gene: TRBJ2-4
d_gene: TRBD1
v_gene: TRBV5-1
CDR3aa: CASRFGGTGELAKNIQYF
CDR3nt: TGCGCCAGCAGATTTGGCGGGACAGGGGAACTAGCCAAAAACATTCAGTACTTC

abundance: .
j_gene: TRBJ2-1
d_gene: TRBD2
v_gene: TRBV7-2
CDR3aa: CASSSSSGGAGNEQFF
CDR3nt: TGTGCCAGCAGCTCCTCTAGCGGGGGGGCCGGCAATGAGCAGTTCTTC

abundance: few
j_gene: TRBJ1-1
d_gene: .
v_gene: TRBV29-1
CDR3aa: CSVEGVNTEAFF
CDR3nt: TGCAGCGTTGAGGGAGTGAACACTGAAGCTTTCTTT

abundance: .
j_gene: TRBJ1-4
d_gene: .
v_gene: TRBV6-1
CDR3aa: CASTTVSEKLFF
CDR3nt: TGTGCCAGCACGACAGTCTCCGAAAAACTGTTTTTT

abundance: .
j_gene: TRBJ2-7
d_gene: .
v_gene: TRBV19
CDR3aa: CASSMTGPYEQYF
CDR3nt: TGTGCCAGTAGTATGACAGGCCCCTACGAGCAGTACTTC

abundance: .
j_gene: TRBJ2-1
d_gene: .
v_gene: TRBV7-3
CDR3aa: CASSLEDGSYNEQFF
CDR3nt: TGTGCCAGCAGCTTAGAGGATGGCTCCTACAATGAGCAGTTCTTC

abundance: .
j_gene: TRBJ2-5
d_gene: .
v_gene: TRBV5-6
CDR3aa: CASSPVWGQETQYF
CDR3nt: TGTGCCAGCAGCCCCGTCTGGGGGCAAGAGACCCAGTACTTC

abundance: .
j_gene: TRBJ2-5
d_gene: TRBD2
v_gene: TRBV27
CDR3aa: CASSFFAGARETQYF
CDR3nt: TGTGCCAGCAGTTTCTTTGCGGGAGCTCGAGAGACCCAGTACTTC

abundance: .
j_gene: TRBJ1-5
d_gene: TRBD1
v_gene: TRBV10-2
CDR3aa: CASSGTGGDQPQHF
CDR3nt: TGCGCCAGCAGTGGGACAGGGGGCGATCAGCCCCAGCATTTT

abundance: .
j_gene: TRBJ1-1
d_gene: .
v_gene: TRBV4-3
CDR3aa: CASSQVQGLAEAFF
CDR3nt: TGCGCCAGCAGCCAAGTACAGGGATTAGCTGAAGCTTTCTTT

abundance: .
j_gene: TRBJ2-2
d_gene: TRBD2
v_gene: TRBV9
CDR3aa: CASSPRDGGAGAGELFF
CDR3nt: TGTGCCAGCAGCCCCCGGGACGGGGGGGCCGGGGCCGGGGAGCTGTTTTTT

abundance: .
j_gene: TRBJ2-1
d_gene: .
v_gene: TRBV10-3
CDR3aa: CASNGGNEQFF
CDR3nt: TGTGCCTCCAATGGAGGGAATGAGCAGTTCTTC

abundance: .
j_gene: TRBJ1-6
d_gene: .
v_gene: TRBV30
CDR3aa: CAWSVGAEGNSPLHF
CDR3nt: TGTGCCTGGAGTGTAGGGGCCGAGGGGAATTCACCCCTCCACTTT

abundance: .
j_gene: TRBJ2-5
d_gene: .
v_gene: TRBV5-1
CDR3aa: CASSWAGGTQETQYF
CDR3nt: TGCGCCAGCAGCTGGGCAGGGGGGACACAAGAGACCCAGTACTTC

abundance: .
j_gene: TRBJ2-3
d_gene: TRBD2
v_gene: TRBV6-5
CDR3aa: CASSYSNGRAEYF
CDR3nt: TGTGCCAGCAGTTACTCGAACGGGAGGGCCGAGTATTTT

abundance: .
j_gene: TRBJ2-2
d_gene: TRBD1
v_gene: TRBV6-6
CDR3aa: CASRERQGAKTGELFF
CDR3nt: TGTGCCAGCAGGGAAAGACAGGGGGCGAAGACCGGGGAGCTGTTTTTT